The clone carrying this T cell receptor (beta chain) was found once. These data belong to a study of cytomegalovirus exposure and HLA in healthy donors. The primer mix had 60 Vbeta and 13 Jbeta primers. Profiling relied on immunoSEQ multiplex PCR, and the TCRdb table lists in-frame clones only, not all of them. This sample has roughly 45,000 clones, with around 56% found just once. V shed 2 bases and J shed 5 bases, with 7 bases lying between them. The CDR3 runs 13 residues. Germline CDR1 reads SEHNR; CDR2 reads FQNEAQ (reference sequence). The V gene is TRBV7-9, the J gene TRBJ1-5, with a tentative D call TRBD1 (5 bases). The material sequenced was PBMCs. This TCR was recovered from a man aged 55 to 69 in good health and CMV-seronegative. The CDR3 DNA is TGTGCCAGCAGCTTAACGGGGGATCAGCCCCAGCATTTT. This translates into CASSLTGDQPQHF. Full variable domain (rest looked up from reference TRBV7-9 and TRBJ1-5): DTGVSQNPRHKITKRGQNVTFRCDPISEHNRLYWYRQTLGQGPEFLTYFQNEAQLEKSRLLSDRFSAERPKGSFSTLEIQRTEQGDSAMYLCASSLTGDQPQHFGDGTRLSIL.